Presented here are 19 T cell receptor beta chains from one specimen sequenced in a study of T-cell memory formation after mild COVID-19. Each CDR3 protein is one row after TCRdb ran MiXCR on the 5' RACE reads. This table has 500,000 to 550,000 distinct CDR3 sequences, around 20% appearing once. Sequenced sample: PBMCs or a T cell subset sorted from them (not recorded which). The source is an adult woman who had mild COVID-19 (a few samples of this study predate the infection). Cell type and time point are not known.

The sample holds a few counts of this clonotype. This rearrangement joins TRBV4-3 to TRBJ2-3; a weak D match, TRBD2 (6 bases). Deletions cut 0 bases from V and 1 base from J, with 17 bases between. The CDR3 consists of 18 residues. Germline CDR1 and CDR2: LGHNA and YSLEER. Here the CDR3 DNA reads TGCGCCAGCAGCCAAGAATGGGGACTGGAGCTCCGCACAGATACGCAGTATTTT. Translation: CASSQEWGLELRTDTQYF.

The chain has TRBV2 and TRBJ2-1; maybe TRBD2 (6 bases). This CDR3 spans 15 amino acids. Trimming cost V 2 bases and J 4 bases, with 12 bases left between them. Germline V gene sequence: CDR1 SNHLY, CDR2 FYNNEI. The CDR3 DNA follows: TGTGCCAGCAGTGAATCCGGACTAACGTACAATGAGCAGTTCTTC. It specifies CASSESGLTYNEQFF.

This chain connects TRBV30 to TRBJ1-2; possible D gene TRBD1, 6 bases. Trimming took off 7 bases at V and 7 bases at J, with 19 bases between the two ends. Germline loops: CDR1 GTSNPN, CDR2 SVGIG (reference sequence). The CDR3 consists of 13 residues. The CDR3 sequence is CASQRLGGAGYTF. As DNA, the CDR3 is TGTGCCTCCCAACGATTGGGGGGGGCTGGCTACACCTTC.

The chain employs TRBV14 and TRBJ2-5; D unclear. The V and J ends lost 2 bases and 4 bases respectively, with 5 bases between them. CDR3 length: 12 amino acids. Germline lookup yields CDR1 SGHDN and CDR2 FVKESK. DNA of the CDR3: TGTGCCAGCAGCCAACATGGAGAGACCCAGTACTTC. Amino acid sequence: CASSQHGETQYF.

This rearrangement joins TRBV27 to TRBJ2-7; 10 bases line up with TRBD2. This CDR3 is 16 amino acids long. V lost 2 bases to trimming and J lost 2 bases; unmatched junction nucleotides: 6. Germline values: CDR1 MNHEY, CDR2 SMNVEV (reference sequence). The CDR3 DNA follows: TGTGCCAGCAGTTTACTCCTAGCGGGAGCTCCCTACGAGCAGTACTTC. This gives the protein CASSLLLAGAPYEQYF.

V is TRBV9 and J is TRBJ2-3, with D perhaps TRBD2 (5 bases). Trimming left V 0 bases short and J 6 bases short, with 14 bases between. CDR3 size: 15 residues. Germline V gene lookup returns CDR1 SGDLS and CDR2 YYNGEE. CDR3 loop: CASSVVSSPQDTQYF. CDR3 nucleotide sequence: TGTGCCAGCAGCGTAGTGTCTAGCCCGCAGGATACGCAGTATTTT.

This clonotype has only a few counts. V gene TRBV4-3 combines with J gene TRBJ2-2; TRBD2 aligns across 8 bases. CDR1 is LGHNA, CDR2 YSLEER, per germline. The CDR3 has 16 amino acids. With V trimmed by 0 bases and J by 6 bases, 6 bases remained unmatched. The DNA for the CDR3 is TGCGCCAGCAGCCAAGATCCCGGGAGGGCGGCCGGGGAGCTGTTTTTT. It codes for CASSQDPGRAAGELFF.

For the CDR3, the DNA is TGCGCCAGCAGCCAAGAAACCCCCGGCGGGGGGCGTAATCAGCCCCAGCATTTT. It translates to CASSQETPGGGRNQPQHF. The V call is TRBV4-1, the J call TRBJ1-5; a possible D gene is TRBD1 (6 bases). The CDR3 extends over 18 amino acids. Trimming shortened V by 0 bases and J by 4 bases, and 19 bases separated the two germline ends. Germline V CDR1 and CDR2: MGHRA, YSYEKL.

This sequence joins TRBV2 and TRBJ2-7; 9 bases are shared with TRBD1. The CDR3 loop spans 13 amino acids. V trimming: 8 bases; J trimming: 3 bases; junction bases outside the gene matches: 5. Germline V gene sequence: CDR1 SNHLY, CDR2 FYNNEI. The CDR3 loop is CASGTGQGYEQYF. CDR3 nucleotide sequence: TGTGCCAGCGGAACGGGACAGGGCTACGAGCAGTACTTC.

This rearrangement joins TRBV12-3 or TRBV12-4 to TRBJ2-5, with D possibly TRBD1 on 6 matching bases. The CDR3 covers 14 residues. Deletions cut 4 bases from V and 1 base from J, with 10 bases between. In DNA form, the CDR3 reads TGTGCCAGCAGTTCGACGACAGGCCAAGAGACCCAGTACTTC. This sequence encodes CASSSTTGQETQYF.

This chain connects TRBV18 to TRBJ2-1; weak D call: TRBD1 (6 bases). The CDR3 loop spans 17 amino acids. The V end lost 3 bases, the J end lost 5 bases, and 20 bases lay between the germline ends. The germline CDR1 and CDR2 sequences are KGHSH and LQKENI. The DNA of the CDR3 is TGTGCCAGCTCACCCGGAGCTGCAGGGGTAGTTAACAATGAGCAGTTCTTC. Its protein product is CASSPGAAGVVNNEQFF. Looking up the rest from reference TRBV18 and TRBJ2-1 gives the full variable domain: NAGVMQNPRHLVRRRGQEARLRCSPMKGHSHVYWYRQLPEEGLKFMVYLQKENIIDESGMPKERFSAEFPKEGPSILRIQQVVRGDSAAYFCASSPGAAGVVNNEQFFGPGTRLTVL.

This clonotype was observed a handful of times. The gene calls are TRBV7-9 and TRBJ2-1; maybe TRBD2 (5 bases). Germline CDR1 SEHNR, CDR2 FQNEAQ (reference sequence). Trimming stripped 0 bases from V and 12 bases from J, with 9 bases between. The CDR3 runs to 12 residues. The CDR3 DNA is TGTGCCAGCAGCTTAGCACGCGAGGGGCAGTTCTTC. This codes for CASSLAREGQFF.

The chain combines TRBV7-8 with TRBJ1-2; maybe TRBD1 (5 bases). Per the germline V gene, CDR1 is SGHVS and CDR2 is FQNEAQ. V lost 5 bases and J 3 bases, leaving 13 bases between the germline ends. The CDR3 covers 14 residues. CDR3 sequence: CASSPLRVDYGYTF. As DNA, the CDR3 is TGTGCCAGCAGCCCACTCAGGGTTGACTATGGCTACACCTTC.

The rearrangement joins TRBV20-1 to TRBJ2-2; D is unresolved. Germline loops: CDR1 DFQATT, CDR2 SNEGSKA (reference sequence). The CDR3 length is 11 residues. With 3 bases removed from V and 6 bases from J, the gap between germline ends came to 5 bases. CDR3 in amino acids: CSARLPGELFF. CDR3 DNA: TGCAGTGCTAGGTTGCCCGGGGAGCTGTTTTTT.

The rearrangement joins TRBV11-3 to TRBJ2-1; 10 bases map to TRBD2. The ends lost 8 bases at V and 10 bases at J; junction bases unmatched: 14. This CDR3 is built from 15 residues. The V gene's germline CDR1 is SGHNT and CDR2 YENEEA. The DNA of the CDR3 is TGTGCCAGCCAGTCTCTAGCGGGGGAAAAGGAAGAGCAGTTCTTC. The encoded protein is CASQSLAGEKEEQFF.

This clonotype was recorded a few times. The chain has TRBV13 and TRBJ1-3, with TRBD1 matching 8 bases. V trimming: 3 bases; J trimming: 7 bases; junction bases outside the gene matches: 5. Germline assignment: CDR1 PRHDT and CDR2 FYEKMQ (reference sequence). This CDR3 is built from 14 residues. CDR3 DNA sequence: TGTGCCAGCAGCTTCGGACAGGGTTTGAACACCATATATTTT. It translates to CASSFGQGLNTIYF.

The J gene is TRBJ2-2, the V gene TRBV5-1; 11 nucleotides align to TRBD1. This CDR3 has 18 amino acids. J lost 3 bases, V lost 2 bases, and 9 bases had no gene match. The germline V gene encodes CDR1 SGHRS and CDR2 YFSETQ. The CDR3, as DNA: TGCGCCAGCAGCTTAAGGACAGGGGGCATGGTGGACACCGGGGAGCTGTTTTTT. It translates to CASSLRTGGMVDTGELFF.

This clonotype was counted only a few times. The rearrangement uses TRBV4-3 and TRBJ2-6; a possible D gene is TRBD2 (6 bases). The V end was cut by 0 bases, the J end by 0 bases, with 12 bases between. Germline CDR1 reads LGHNA; CDR2 reads YSLEER. This CDR3 is 18 amino acids long. The CDR3 DNA is TGCGCCAGCAGCCAAGATTATGGGAGGAACTCTGGGGCCAACGTCCTGACTTTC. The encoded protein is CASSQDYGRNSGANVLTF.

The rearrangement joins TRBV6-5 to TRBJ2-2, with D possibly matching TRBD2 (6 bases). Germline CDR1 and CDR2: MNHEY and SVGAGI. V lost 6 bases and J 8 bases, leaving 16 bases between the germline ends. The CDR3 totals 14 residues. Written as DNA, the CDR3 is TGTGCCAGCAGCCGAGCCGGAGGGCCAGGGGAGCTGTTTTTT. Its protein product is CASSRAGGPGELFF.